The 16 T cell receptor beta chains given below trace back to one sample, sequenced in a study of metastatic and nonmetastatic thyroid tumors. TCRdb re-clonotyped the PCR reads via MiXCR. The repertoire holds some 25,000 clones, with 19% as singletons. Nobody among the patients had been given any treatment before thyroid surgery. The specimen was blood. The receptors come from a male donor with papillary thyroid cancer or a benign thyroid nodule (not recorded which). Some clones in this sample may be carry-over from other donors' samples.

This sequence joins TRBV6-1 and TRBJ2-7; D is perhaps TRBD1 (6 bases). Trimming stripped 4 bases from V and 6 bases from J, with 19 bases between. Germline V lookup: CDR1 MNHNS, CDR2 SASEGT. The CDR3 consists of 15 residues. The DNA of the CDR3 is TGTGCCAGCAGTGGGGGTCAGGGGCAGCTTGGCGAGCAGTACTTC. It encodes CASSGGQGQLGEQYF.

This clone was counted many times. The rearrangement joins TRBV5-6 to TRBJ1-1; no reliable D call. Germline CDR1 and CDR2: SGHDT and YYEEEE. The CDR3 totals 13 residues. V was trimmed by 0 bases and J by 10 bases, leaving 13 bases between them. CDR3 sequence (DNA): TGTGCCAGCAGCTTGGGAAGGGAAATTTTAGCTTTCTTT. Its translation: CASSLGREILAFF.

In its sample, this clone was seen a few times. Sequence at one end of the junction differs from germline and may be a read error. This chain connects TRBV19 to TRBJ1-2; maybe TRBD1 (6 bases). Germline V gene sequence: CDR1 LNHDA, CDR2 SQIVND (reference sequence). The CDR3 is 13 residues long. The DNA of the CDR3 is TGTGCCAGTAGTCTTATGAGGGGGACTGGCTACAACTTT. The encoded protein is CASSLMRGTGYNF.

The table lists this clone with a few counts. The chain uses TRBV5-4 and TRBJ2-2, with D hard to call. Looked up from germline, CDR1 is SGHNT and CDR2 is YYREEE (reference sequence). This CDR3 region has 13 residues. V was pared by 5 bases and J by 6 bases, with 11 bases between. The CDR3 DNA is TGTGCCAGCAGAAAAGACGGTGCCGGGGAGCTGTTTTTT. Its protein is CASRKDGAGELFF.

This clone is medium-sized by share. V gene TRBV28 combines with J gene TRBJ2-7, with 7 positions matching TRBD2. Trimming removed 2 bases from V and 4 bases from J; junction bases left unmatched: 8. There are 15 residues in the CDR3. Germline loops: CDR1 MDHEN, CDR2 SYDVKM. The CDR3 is CASSLGFGGTYEQYF. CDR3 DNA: TGTGCCAGCAGTTTAGGTTTCGGGGGGACTTACGAGCAGTACTTC.

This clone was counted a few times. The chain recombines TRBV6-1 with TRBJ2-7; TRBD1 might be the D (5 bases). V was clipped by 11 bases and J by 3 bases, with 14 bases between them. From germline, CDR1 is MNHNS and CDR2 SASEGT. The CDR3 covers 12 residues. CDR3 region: CAVLGADYEQYF. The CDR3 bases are TGTGCCGTCCTAGGGGCAGACTACGAGCAGTACTTC.

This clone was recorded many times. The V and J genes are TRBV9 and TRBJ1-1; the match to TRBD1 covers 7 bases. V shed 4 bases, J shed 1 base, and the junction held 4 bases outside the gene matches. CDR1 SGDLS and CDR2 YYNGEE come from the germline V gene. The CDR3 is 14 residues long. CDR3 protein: CASSIGTANTEAFF. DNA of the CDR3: TGTGCCAGCAGCATTGGGACAGCGAACACTGAAGCTTTCTTT.

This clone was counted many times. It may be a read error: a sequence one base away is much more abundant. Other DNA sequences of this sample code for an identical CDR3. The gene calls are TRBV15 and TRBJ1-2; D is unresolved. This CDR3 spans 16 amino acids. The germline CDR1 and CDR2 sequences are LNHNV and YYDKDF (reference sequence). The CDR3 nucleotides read TGTGCCACCAGCAGACTCCCGACCGATACGCACTATGGCTACACCTTT. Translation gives CATSRLPTDTHYGYTF.

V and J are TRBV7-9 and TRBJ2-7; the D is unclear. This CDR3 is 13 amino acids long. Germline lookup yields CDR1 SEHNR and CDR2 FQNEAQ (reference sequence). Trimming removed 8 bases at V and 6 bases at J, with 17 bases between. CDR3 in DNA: TGTGCCAGCGCAACTCCTTGGGTGGGCGAGCAGTACTTC. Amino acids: CASATPWVGEQYF.

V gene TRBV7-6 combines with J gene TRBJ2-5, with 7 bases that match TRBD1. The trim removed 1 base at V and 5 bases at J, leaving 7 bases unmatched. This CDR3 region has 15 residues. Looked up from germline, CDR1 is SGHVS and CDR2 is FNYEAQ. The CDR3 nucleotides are TGTGCCAGCAGCTTAGTCGCAGGGGGTCTGGAGACCCAGTACTTC. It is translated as CASSLVAGGLETQYF.

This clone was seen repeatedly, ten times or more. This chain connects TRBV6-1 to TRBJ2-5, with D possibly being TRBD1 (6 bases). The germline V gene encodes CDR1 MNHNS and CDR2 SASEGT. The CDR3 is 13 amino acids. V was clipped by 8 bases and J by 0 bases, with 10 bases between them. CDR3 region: CASLTGYQETQYF. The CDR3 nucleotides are TGTGCCAGCTTAACAGGGTACCAAGAGACCCAGTACTTC.

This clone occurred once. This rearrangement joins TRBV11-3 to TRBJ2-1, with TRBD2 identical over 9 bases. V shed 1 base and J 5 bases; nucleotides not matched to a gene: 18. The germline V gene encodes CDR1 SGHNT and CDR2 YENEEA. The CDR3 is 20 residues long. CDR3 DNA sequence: TGTGCCAGCAGCTTAGTGGGCTGGAGGACTAGCGTGAGGGCTGACAATGAGCAGTTCTTC. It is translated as CASSLVGWRTSVRADNEQFF.

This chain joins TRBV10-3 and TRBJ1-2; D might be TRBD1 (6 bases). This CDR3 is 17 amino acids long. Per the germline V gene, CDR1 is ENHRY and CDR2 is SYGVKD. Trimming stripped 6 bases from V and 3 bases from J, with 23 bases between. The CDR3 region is CAIRGGLTGGGDYGYTF. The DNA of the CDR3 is TGTGCCATCAGAGGGGGGTTGACAGGCGGCGGGGACTATGGCTACACCTTC.

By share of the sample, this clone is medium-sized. In nucleotides, the CDR3 is TGTGCCACCAGCAGAGCGGGGGATACGCAGTATTTT. Translating gives CATSRAGDTQYF. V gene TRBV15 combines with J gene TRBJ2-3; possibly TRBD2 for D (5 bases). This CDR3 region has 12 residues. From germline, CDR1 is LNHNV and CDR2 YYDKDF (reference sequence). Between the trimmed V and J ends, which lost 1 base and 6 bases, there was a span of 5 bases.

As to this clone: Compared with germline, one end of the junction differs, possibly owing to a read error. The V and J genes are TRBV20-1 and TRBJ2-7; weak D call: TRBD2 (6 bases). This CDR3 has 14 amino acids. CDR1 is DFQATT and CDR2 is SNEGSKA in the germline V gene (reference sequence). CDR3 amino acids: CSARIRGWGYGQYF. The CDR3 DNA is TGCAGTGCTAGAATCCGGGGGTGGGGCTACGGGCAGTACTTC.

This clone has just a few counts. CDR3 in amino acids: CSATPGLAGLAETQYF. CDR3 in DNA: TGCAGTGCGACGCCCGGACTAGCGGGTCTCGCGGAGACCCAGTACTTC. V gene TRBV20-1 combines with J gene TRBJ2-5, with TRBD2 matching 11 bases. CDR1 and CDR2 from the germline V gene are DFQATT and SNEGSKA (reference sequence). The CDR3 has 16 amino acids. V was clipped by 6 bases and J by 5 bases; unmatched bases: 14.